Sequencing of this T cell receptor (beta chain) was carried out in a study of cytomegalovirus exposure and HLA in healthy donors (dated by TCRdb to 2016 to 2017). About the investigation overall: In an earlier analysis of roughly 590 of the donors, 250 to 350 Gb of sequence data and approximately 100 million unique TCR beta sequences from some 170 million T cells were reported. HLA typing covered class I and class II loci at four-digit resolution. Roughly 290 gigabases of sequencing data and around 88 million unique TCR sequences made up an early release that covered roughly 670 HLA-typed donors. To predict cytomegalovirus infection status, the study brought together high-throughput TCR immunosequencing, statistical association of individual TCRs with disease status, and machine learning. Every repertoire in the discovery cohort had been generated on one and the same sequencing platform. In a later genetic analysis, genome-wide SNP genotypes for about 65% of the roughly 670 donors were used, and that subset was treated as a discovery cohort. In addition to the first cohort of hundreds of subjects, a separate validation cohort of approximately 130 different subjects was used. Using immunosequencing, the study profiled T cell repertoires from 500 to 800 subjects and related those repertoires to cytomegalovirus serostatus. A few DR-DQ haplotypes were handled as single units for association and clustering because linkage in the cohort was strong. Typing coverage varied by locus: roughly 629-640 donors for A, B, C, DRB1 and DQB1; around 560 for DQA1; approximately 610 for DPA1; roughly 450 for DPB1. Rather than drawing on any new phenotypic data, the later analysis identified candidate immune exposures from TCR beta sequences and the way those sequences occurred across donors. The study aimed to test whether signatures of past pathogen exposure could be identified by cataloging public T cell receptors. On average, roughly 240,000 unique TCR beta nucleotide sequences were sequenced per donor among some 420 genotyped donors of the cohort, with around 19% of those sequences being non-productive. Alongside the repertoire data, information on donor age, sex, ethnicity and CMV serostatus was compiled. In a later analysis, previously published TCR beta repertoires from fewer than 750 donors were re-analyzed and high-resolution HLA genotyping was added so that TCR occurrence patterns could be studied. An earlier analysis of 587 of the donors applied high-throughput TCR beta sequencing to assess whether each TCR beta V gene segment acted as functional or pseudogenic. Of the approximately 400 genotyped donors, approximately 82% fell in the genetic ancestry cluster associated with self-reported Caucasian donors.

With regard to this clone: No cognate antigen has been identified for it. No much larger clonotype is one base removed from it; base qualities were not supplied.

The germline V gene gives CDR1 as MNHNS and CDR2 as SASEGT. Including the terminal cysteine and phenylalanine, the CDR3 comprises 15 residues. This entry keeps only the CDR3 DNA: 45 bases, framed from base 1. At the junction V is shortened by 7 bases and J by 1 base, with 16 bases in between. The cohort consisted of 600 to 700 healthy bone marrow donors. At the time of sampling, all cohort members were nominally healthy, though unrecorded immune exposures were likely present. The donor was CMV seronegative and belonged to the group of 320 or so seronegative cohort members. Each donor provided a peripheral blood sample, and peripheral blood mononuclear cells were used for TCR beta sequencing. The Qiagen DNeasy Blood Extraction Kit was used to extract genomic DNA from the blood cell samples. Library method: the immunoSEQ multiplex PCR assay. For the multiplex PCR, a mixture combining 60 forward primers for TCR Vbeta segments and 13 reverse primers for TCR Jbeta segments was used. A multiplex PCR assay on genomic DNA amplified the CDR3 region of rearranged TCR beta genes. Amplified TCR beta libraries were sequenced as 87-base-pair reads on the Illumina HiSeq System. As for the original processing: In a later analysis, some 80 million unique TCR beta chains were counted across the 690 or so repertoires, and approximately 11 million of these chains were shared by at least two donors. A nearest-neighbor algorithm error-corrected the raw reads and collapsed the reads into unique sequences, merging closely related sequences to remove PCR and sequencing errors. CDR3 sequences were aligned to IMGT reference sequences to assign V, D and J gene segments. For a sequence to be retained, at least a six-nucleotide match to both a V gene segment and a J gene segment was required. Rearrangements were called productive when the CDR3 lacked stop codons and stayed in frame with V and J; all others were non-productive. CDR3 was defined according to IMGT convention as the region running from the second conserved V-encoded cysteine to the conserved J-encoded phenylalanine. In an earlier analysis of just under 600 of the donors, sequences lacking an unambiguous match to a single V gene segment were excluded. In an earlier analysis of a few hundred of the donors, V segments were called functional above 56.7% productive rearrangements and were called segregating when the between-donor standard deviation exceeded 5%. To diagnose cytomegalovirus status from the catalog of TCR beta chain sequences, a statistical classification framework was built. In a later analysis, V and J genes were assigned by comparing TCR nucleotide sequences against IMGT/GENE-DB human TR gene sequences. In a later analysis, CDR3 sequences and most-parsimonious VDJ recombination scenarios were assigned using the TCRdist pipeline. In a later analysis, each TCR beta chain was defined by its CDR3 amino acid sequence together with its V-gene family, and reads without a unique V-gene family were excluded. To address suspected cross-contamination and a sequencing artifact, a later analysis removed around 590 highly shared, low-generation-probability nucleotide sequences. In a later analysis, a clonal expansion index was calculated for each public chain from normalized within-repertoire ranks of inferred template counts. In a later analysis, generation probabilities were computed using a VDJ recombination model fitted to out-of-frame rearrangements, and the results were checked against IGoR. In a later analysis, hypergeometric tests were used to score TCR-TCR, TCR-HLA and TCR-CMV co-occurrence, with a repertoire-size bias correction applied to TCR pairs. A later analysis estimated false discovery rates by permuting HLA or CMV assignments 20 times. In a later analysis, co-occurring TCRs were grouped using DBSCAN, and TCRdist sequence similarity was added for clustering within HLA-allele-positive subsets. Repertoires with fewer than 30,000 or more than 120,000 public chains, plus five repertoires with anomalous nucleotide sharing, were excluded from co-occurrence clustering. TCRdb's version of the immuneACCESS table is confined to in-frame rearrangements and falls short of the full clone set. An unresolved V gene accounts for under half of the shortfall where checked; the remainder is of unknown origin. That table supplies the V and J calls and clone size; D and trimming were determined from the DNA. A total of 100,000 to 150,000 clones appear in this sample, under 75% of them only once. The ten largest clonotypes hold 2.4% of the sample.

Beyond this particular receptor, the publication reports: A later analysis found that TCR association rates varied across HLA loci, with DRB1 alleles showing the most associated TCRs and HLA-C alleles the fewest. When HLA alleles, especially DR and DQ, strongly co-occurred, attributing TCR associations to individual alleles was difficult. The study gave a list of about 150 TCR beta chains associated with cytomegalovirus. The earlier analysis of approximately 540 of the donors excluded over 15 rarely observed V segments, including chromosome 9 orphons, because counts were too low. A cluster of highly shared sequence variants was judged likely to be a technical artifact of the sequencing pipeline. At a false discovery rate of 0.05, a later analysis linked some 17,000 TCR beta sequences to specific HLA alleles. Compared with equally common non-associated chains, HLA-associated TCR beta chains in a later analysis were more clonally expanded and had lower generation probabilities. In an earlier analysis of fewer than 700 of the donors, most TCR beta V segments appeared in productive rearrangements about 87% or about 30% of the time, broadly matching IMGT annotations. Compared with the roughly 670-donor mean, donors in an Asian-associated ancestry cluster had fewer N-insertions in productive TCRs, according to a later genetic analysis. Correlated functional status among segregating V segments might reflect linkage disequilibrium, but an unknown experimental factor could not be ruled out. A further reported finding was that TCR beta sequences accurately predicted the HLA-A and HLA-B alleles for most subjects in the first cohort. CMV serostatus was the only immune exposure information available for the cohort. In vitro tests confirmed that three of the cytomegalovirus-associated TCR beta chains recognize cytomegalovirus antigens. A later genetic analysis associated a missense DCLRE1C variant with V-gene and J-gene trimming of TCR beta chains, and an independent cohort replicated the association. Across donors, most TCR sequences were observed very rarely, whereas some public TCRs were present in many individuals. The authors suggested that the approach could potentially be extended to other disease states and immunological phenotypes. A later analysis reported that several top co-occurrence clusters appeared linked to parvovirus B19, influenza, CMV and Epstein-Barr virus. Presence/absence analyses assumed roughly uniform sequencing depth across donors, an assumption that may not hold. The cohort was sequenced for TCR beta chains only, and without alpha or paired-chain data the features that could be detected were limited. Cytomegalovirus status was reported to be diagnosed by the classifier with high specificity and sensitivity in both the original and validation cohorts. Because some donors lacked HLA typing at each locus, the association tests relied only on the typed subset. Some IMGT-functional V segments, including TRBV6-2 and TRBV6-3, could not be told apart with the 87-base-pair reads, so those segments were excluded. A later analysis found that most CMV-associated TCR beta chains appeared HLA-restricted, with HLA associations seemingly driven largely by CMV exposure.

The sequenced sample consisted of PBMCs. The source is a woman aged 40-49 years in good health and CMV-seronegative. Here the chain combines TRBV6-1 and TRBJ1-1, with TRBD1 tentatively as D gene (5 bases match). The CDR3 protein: CASIKRGVRNTEAFF. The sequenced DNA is TGTGCCAGCATCAAACGGGGGGTAAGGAACACTGAAGCTTTCTTT.